These 20 T cell receptor beta chains originate from one sample sequenced in a study of CD8+CD57+ T cells in acquired aplastic anemia. Sequencing involved patients with CD8+CD57+ cell expansion previously shown by flow cytometry. TCR beta VDJ and CDR3 profiling used genomic DNA as template. MiXCR was run by TCRdb on the reads, yielding one entry per CDR3 protein. This sample has around 500,000 distinct CDR3 sequences; less than 35% occur once, and the top ten carry nearly 0.85%. Sequenced input: sorted CD4+, CD8+, or CD8+CD57+ T cells (not recorded which) from PBMCs. All receptors derive from a human donor with aplastic anemia.

This clonotype was recorded many times. This chain links TRBV19 with TRBJ1-3; the D is unclear. With 3 bases removed from V and 0 bases from J, the gap between germline ends came to 6 bases. The CDR3 runs 14 residues. In germline, CDR1 is LNHDA, CDR2 SQIVND (reference sequence). CDR3 sequence (DNA): TGTGCCAGTAGTATGGACGTCTCTGGAAACACCATATATTTT. Its protein is CASSMDVSGNTIYF.

Worth noting for this clonotype: This could be a read error, since a much larger clone is one nucleotide away. The chain couples TRBV7-2 to TRBJ2-5; 7 nucleotides align to TRBD1. The CDR3 runs 14 residues. The germline CDR1 and CDR2 sequences are SGHTA and FQGNSA. The CDR3 nucleotides are TGTGCCGGCAGCCACGGGACAGCCCAAGAGACCCAGTACTTC. It is translated as CAGSHGTAQETQYF.

This clonotype was picked up many times. The chain combines TRBV15 with TRBJ2-7; D possibly corresponds to TRBD1 (6 bases). The CDR3 loop spans 15 amino acids. Germline values: CDR1 LNHNV, CDR2 YYDKDF (reference sequence). With 4 bases removed from V and 2 bases from J, the gap between germline ends came to 15 bases. The CDR3 loop is CATSTGQGMAYEQYF. CDR3 bases: TGTGCCACCAGCACTGGGCAGGGGATGGCCTACGAGCAGTACTTC.

Concerning this clonotype itself: Here the CDR3 omits its conserved ending phenylalanine or tryptophan, so a read error is the likely source. The chain uses TRBV12-3 or TRBV12-4 and TRBJ1-2, with D hard to call. This CDR3 has 14 amino acids. V dropped 6 bases and J dropped 5 bases, with 16 bases sitting between them. CDR3 loop: CASSSAGPRYGYTL. The CDR3 DNA sequence: TGTGCCAGCAGCTCGGCGGGCCCTCGGTATGGCTACACCCTC.

The chain joins TRBV11-2 to TRBJ2-3, with D hard to call. With 1 base removed from V and 6 bases from J, the gap between germline ends came to 14 bases. The germline V gene encodes CDR1 SGHAT and CDR2 FQNNGV. This CDR3 spans 15 amino acids. CDR3 residues: CASSLGGSSIDTQYF. The CDR3 DNA is TGTGCCAGCAGCTTAGGGGGTAGTTCTATCGATACGCAGTATTTT.

V and J are TRBV7-8 and TRBJ1-2, with a possible D match to TRBD1 (5 bases). The length of the CDR3 is 14 residues. Trimming removed 5 bases at V and 6 bases at J, with 16 bases between. Germline values: CDR1 SGHVS, CDR2 FQNEAQ. The CDR3 sequence is CASSQLGGQHGYTF. The CDR3 DNA is TGTGCCAGCAGCCAACTGGGGGGTCAGCATGGCTACACCTTC.

J is TRBJ2-7 and V is TRBV7-2, with TRBD2 matching over 10 bases. Germline CDR1 and CDR2: SGHTA and FQGNSA. The CDR3 extends over 17 amino acids. V lost 5 bases and J lost 3; bases outside the gene matches: 13. This CDR3 is CASSPILAGGTFYEQYF. The CDR3 region has the DNA TGTGCCAGCAGCCCGATATTAGCGGGAGGAACATTCTACGAGCAGTACTTC.

This clonotype was counted at least ten times. This chain uses TRBV20-1 with TRBJ2-7; TRBD1 might be the D (6 bases). The V gene lost 6 bases and the J gene lost 2 bases, with 14 bases spanning the gap. The germline V gene encodes CDR1 DFQATT and CDR2 SNEGSKA (reference sequence). The CDR3 consists of 13 residues. The CDR3 DNA reads TGCAGTGCCATAAACGGACAGACCTACGAGCAGTACTTC. Its protein is CSAINGQTYEQYF.

This clonotype was counted a few times. V gene TRBV7-9 combines with J gene TRBJ2-2, with a tentative D call TRBD2 (6 bases). The germline gives CDR1 SEHNR, CDR2 FQNEAQ (reference sequence). The CDR3 is made up of 14 amino acids. The ends were cut back, 3 bases at V and 3 bases at J, with 8 bases in the middle. This chain's CDR3 is CASSFGGDTGELFF. In nucleotides, the CDR3 is TGTGCCAGCAGCTTCGGAGGGGACACCGGGGAGCTGTTTTTT.

The chain employs TRBV20-1 and TRBJ2-1; D possibly uses TRBD1 or TRBD2 (5 bases each). This CDR3 has 16 amino acids. From germline, CDR1 is DFQATT and CDR2 SNEGSKA (reference sequence). The ends were cut back, 2 bases at V and 0 bases at J, with 14 bases in the middle. The CDR3 nucleotides are TGCAGTGCTAGAAGCAGGGTCGGGAACTCCTACAATGAGCAGTTCTTC. Its translation: CSARSRVGNSYNEQFF.

In its sample, this clonotype was seen a few times. The rearrangement joins TRBV12-3 or TRBV12-4 to TRBJ2-5, with D maybe TRBD1 (6 bases). This CDR3 spans 13 amino acids. V was pared by 3 bases and J by 4 bases, with 9 bases between. CDR3 loop: CASSLNRVETQYF. CDR3 nucleotide sequence: TGTGCCAGCAGTTTGAACAGGGTAGAGACCCAGTACTTC.

The chain has TRBV3-1 and TRBJ1-2; TRBD1 aligns across 11 bases. The germline V gene encodes CDR1 LGHDT and CDR2 YNNKEL (reference sequence). J was trimmed by 4 bases and V by 9 bases; bases with no gene match: 4. The CDR3 length is 13 residues. The DNA of the CDR3 is TGTGCCAGTGGACAGGGGGCGGTCTATGGCTACACCTTC. Encoded protein: CASGQGAVYGYTF. Variable domain in full (rest from reference TRBV3-1 and TRBJ1-2): DTAVSQTPKYLVTQMGNDKSIKCEQNLGHDTMYWYKQDSKKFLKIMFSYNNKELIINETVPNRFSPKSPDKAHLNLHINSLELGDSAVYFCASGQGAVYGYTFGSGTRLTVV.

The V gene is TRBV14, the J gene TRBJ2-7; a weak D match, TRBD1 (6 bases). V was pared by 4 bases and J by 4 bases, with 11 bases between. This CDR3 region has 13 residues. Germline V gene data show CDR1 as SGHDN and CDR2 as FVKESK. The CDR3 DNA sequence: TGTGCCAGCAGCCGGGACACTATATACGAGCAGTACTTC. Its translation is CASSRDTIYEQYF.

The V gene is TRBV6-2 or TRBV6-3, the J gene TRBJ2-7; D is uncertain. Germline loops: CDR1 MNHEY, CDR2 SVGEGT. The CDR3 is made up of 15 amino acids. V gave up 0 bases and J gave up 2 bases, with 11 bases separating them. CDR3 sequence reads: CASSYSFIRPYEQYF. The CDR3 region has the DNA TGTGCCAGCAGTTACTCGTTTATCCGACCCTACGAGCAGTACTTC.

V gene TRBV15 combines with J gene TRBJ2-7; 9 bases align to TRBD1. Germline CDR1 LNHNV, CDR2 YYDKDF (reference sequence). With V trimmed by 1 base and J by 2 bases, 0 bases remained unmatched. The CDR3 is made up of 14 amino acids. Written as DNA, the CDR3 is TGTGCCACCAGCAGAGGGACAGGGGCCTACGAGCAGTACTTC. Its translation: CATSRGTGAYEQYF.

This clonotype was observed a few times. The chain uses TRBV30 and TRBJ1-5, with 8 bases aligning to TRBD1. The germline gives CDR1 GTSNPN, CDR2 SVGIG (reference sequence). This CDR3 is built from 14 residues. The ends lost 5 bases at V and 7 bases at J; junction bases unmatched: 10. Written as DNA, the CDR3 is TGTGCCTGGGGTGAATCAGGGGGCGGGCAGCCCCAGCATTTT. This encodes CAWGESGGGQPQHF.

This clonotype was detected only a few times. In nucleotides, the CDR3 is TGTGCCAGCAGGCGAGTTGCTGAAGCTTTCTTT. Its protein is CASRRVAEAFF. The gene calls are TRBV12-3 or TRBV12-4 and TRBJ1-1; no reliable D call. Trimming left V 6 bases short and J 6 bases short, with 8 bases between. This CDR3 is 11 amino acids long.

About this clonotype: Being one base from a much bigger clone, this may be a read error. The V and J genes are TRBV29-1 and TRBJ1-1; D may be TRBD1 (5 bases). From germline, CDR1 is SQVTM and CDR2 ANQGSEA. The V and J ends lost 3 bases and 4 bases respectively, with 12 bases between them. This CDR3 region has 13 residues. The CDR3 region has the DNA TGCAGCGTTGAGCACAGGCCGAGCACTGAAGCTTTCTTT. Translated: CSVEHRPSTEAFF.

This clonotype was detected only a few times. The junction departs from the called germline gene at one end, perhaps through a read error. V is TRBV19 and J is TRBJ1-1; 7 bases are shared with TRBD1. The germline CDR1 and CDR2 sequences are LNHDA and SQIVND (reference sequence). This CDR3 comprises 15 residues. The DNA for the CDR3 is TGTGCCAAGAACCGGGACAGTCACATGAACACTGGAGCTTTCTTT. It encodes CAKNRDSHMNTGAFF.

A remark on this clonotype: A much larger clonotype is one base distant, so this may be a read error. This rearrangement joins TRBV20-1 to TRBJ1-2, with D unclear. The germline V gene encodes CDR1 DFQATT and CDR2 SNEGSKA (reference sequence). The CDR3 extends over 15 amino acids. The CDR3 DNA sequence: TGCAGTCCTAGAGAAGGCCGGGCAGCAGCGCATGGCTACACCTTC. Translating it yields CSPREGRAAAHGYTF.